This T cell receptor beta chain emerged from a study of blood T cell repertoires in COVID-19. Study overall: COVID-19 samples, acute and convalescent, were from the United States, Italy and Spain. Sources were T cells, B-cell-depleted T cells, or PBMCs; the material itself was cDNA or gDNA.

Study processing details: Amplification of reference gene primers provided the estimated nucleated cell counts. Method: immunoSEQ multiplex PCR; TCRdb's copy keeps in-frame clones and lacks some. V and J calls plus clone size are reproduced from that table; the DNA served to infer D and trimming. The table includes some 33,000 clones, 90% detected once. This CDR3 comprises 17 residues. Losses at the gene ends were 4 bases for V and 4 bases for J; bases not matched to a gene: 8. Germline CDR1 and CDR2: SNHLY and FYNNEI. This clonotype was sampled from a man between 65 and 85 years old with active or convalescent COVID-19. The chain has TRBV2 and TRBJ2-6; 9 positions match TRBD1. Sequences were obtained from peripheral blood. This CDR3 is CASSGPGQGLGANVLTF. Here the CDR3 DNA reads TGTGCCAGCAGTGGACCGGGACAGGGTTTAGGGGCCAACGTCCTGACTTTC.